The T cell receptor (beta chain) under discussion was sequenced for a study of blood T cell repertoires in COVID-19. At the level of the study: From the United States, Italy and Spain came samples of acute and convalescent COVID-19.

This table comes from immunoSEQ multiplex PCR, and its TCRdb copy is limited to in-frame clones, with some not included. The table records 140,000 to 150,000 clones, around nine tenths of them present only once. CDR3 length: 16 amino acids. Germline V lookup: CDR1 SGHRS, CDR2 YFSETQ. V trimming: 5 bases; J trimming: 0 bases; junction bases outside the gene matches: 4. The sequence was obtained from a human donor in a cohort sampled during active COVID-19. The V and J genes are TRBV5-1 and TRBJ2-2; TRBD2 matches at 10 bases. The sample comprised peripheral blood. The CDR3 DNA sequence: TGCGCCAGCAGGTGGACTAGCGGAGCGAACACCGGGGAGCTGTTTTTT. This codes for CASRWTSGANTGELFF.